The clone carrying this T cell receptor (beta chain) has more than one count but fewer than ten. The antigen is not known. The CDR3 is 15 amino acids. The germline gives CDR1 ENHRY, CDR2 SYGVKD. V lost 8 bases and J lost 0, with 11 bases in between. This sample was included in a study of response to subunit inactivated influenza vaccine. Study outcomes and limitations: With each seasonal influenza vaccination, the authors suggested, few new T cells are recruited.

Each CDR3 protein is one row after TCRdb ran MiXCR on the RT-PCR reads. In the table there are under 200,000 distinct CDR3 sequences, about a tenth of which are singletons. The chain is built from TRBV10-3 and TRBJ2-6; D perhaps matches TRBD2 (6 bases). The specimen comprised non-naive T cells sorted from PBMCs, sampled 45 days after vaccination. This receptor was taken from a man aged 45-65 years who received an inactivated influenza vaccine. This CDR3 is CAIGQGGSGANVLTF. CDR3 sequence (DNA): TGTGCCATCGGGCAGGGAGGCTCTGGGGCCAACGTCCTGACTTTC.